One and the same sample provided the 2 T cell receptor beta chains below, sequenced in a study of T cells after yellow fever vaccination. TCRdb re-called the 5' RACE reads through MiXCR, storing one row per CDR3 protein. The sample comprises 500,000 to 650,000 distinct CDR3 sequences, roughly 12% of which are singletons, and about 16% rests with the top ten. Specimen: PBMCs, collected on the day of the yellow fever booster vaccination. The receptors originated from a young man who received the YFV17D yellow fever vaccine.

The sample holds a few counts of this clonotype. V usage is TRBV12-3 or TRBV12-4 and J usage is TRBJ2-4; D might be TRBD2 (6 bases). The germline V and J ends were trimmed by 5 bases and 0 bases, with 14 bases remaining between them. The CDR3 has 16 residues. The CDR3 coding sequence is TGTGCCAGCAGTACCGGGACTCCACTAGCCAAAAACATTCAGTACTTC. Translating gives CASSTGTPLAKNIQYF.

As DNA, the CDR3 is TGTGCCAGCAGCCATATCAGGCTGAGCTCCTACAATGAGCAGTTCTTC. Protein: CASSHIRLSSYNEQFF. The chain has TRBV14 and TRBJ2-1; no reliable D call. V lost 3 bases and J 0 bases, leaving 12 bases between the germline ends. Germline V lookup: CDR1 SGHDN, CDR2 FVKESK. This CDR3 is built from 16 residues. Complete variable domain (other parts from reference TRBV14 and TRBJ2-1): EAGVTQFPSHSVIEKGQTVTLRCDPISGHDNLYWYRRVMGKEIKFLLHFVKESKQDESGMPNNRFLAERTGGTYSTLKVQPAELEDSGVYFCASSHIRLSSYNEQFFGPGTRLTVL.